Shown below are 20 T cell receptor beta chains from a single sample sequenced in a study of blood T cell repertoires in COVID-19. This table comes from immunoSEQ multiplex PCR, and its TCRdb copy is limited to in-frame clones, with some not included. This table holds about 58,000 clones, roughly 90% found once. The sequenced sample was peripheral blood. All receptors derive from a woman in her forties or fifties with active or convalescent COVID-19.

The chain carries TRBV9 and TRBJ1-2; tentatively, D is TRBD1 (6 bases). The V end lost 0 bases, the J end lost 0 bases, and 9 bases lay between the germline ends. Germline V gene lookup returns CDR1 SGDLS and CDR2 YYNGEE. This CDR3 region has 15 residues. The CDR3 here is CASSVAGDTNYGYTF. The CDR3 nucleotides are TGTGCCAGCAGCGTAGCCGGGGACACTAACTATGGCTACACCTTC. Filled out from reference TRBV9 and TRBJ1-2, the complete variable domain reads DSGVTQTPKHLITATGQRVTLRCSPRSGDLSVYWYQQSLDQGLQFLIQYYNGEERAKGNILERFSAQQFPDLHSELNLSSLELGDSALYFCASSVAGDTNYGYTFGSGTRLTVV.

The genes are TRBV6-5 and TRBJ2-3, with TRBD1 matching over 9 bases. V lost 4 bases, J lost 4 bases, and 6 bases stayed unmatched. The V gene's germline CDR1 is MNHEY and CDR2 SVGAGI. The CDR3 covers 15 residues. The CDR3 DNA reads TGTGCCAGCAGTTTTACAGGGGGCGCCCCAGATACGCAGTATTTT. Its protein product is CASSFTGGAPDTQYF.

The chain links TRBV7-9 to TRBJ1-1; possibly TRBD1 for D (5 bases). Trimming took 2 bases from V and 10 from J, leaving 14 bases between them. The CDR3 runs 13 residues. The V gene's germline CDR1 is SEHNR and CDR2 FQNEAQ (reference sequence). The chain's CDR3 is CASSLTDGGVAFF. The CDR3 DNA reads TGTGCCAGCAGCTTAACCGACGGGGGAGTAGCTTTCTTT.

The chain combines TRBV18 with TRBJ2-5, with no clear D. Germline V lookup: CDR1 KGHSH, CDR2 LQKENI. CDR3 length equals 11 residues. Between the trimmed V and J ends, which lost 3 bases and 6 bases, there was a span of 5 bases. The CDR3 loop reads CASSPSQTQYF. For the CDR3, the DNA is TGTGCCAGCTCACCTAGCCAGACCCAGTACTTC.

The rearrangement joins TRBV7-8 to TRBJ2-5; D is ambiguous. The V and J ends lost 2 bases and 2 bases respectively, with 9 bases between them. There are 14 residues in the CDR3. Germline CDR1 reads SGHVS; CDR2 reads FQNEAQ. DNA for the CDR3: TGTGCCAGCAGCTTATTGGCTTTACAAGAGACCCAGTACTTC. Encoded protein: CASSLLALQETQYF.

The chain has TRBV27 and TRBJ1-2; 8 bases map to TRBD1. V lost 2 bases, J lost 8 bases, and 7 bases stayed unmatched. The CDR3 sequence is 14 residues long. Germline V gene data show CDR1 as MNHEY and CDR2 as SMNVEV (reference sequence). The CDR3 spells CASSLAGQGGGYTF. CDR3 nucleotides: TGTGCCAGCAGTTTAGCAGGACAGGGCGGAGGCTACACCTTC.

J is TRBJ2-3 and V is TRBV19, with 7 bases aligning to TRBD1. The CDR3 has 13 residues. The V segment lost 3 bases and the J segment 3 bases; nucleotides outside the gene matches: 0. Germline V gene lookup returns CDR1 LNHDA and CDR2 SQIVND (reference sequence). CDR3 protein: CASSMDRTDTQYF. The CDR3 region has the DNA TGTGCCAGTAGTATGGACAGGACAGATACGCAGTATTTT.

There are a few counts of this clone. This chain joins TRBV10-1 and TRBJ2-2; the match to TRBD2 covers 11 bases. V shed 5 bases and J 0 bases; nucleotides not matched to a gene: 5. Germline lookup yields CDR1 WNHNN and CDR2 SYGVQD (reference sequence). The CDR3 has 17 amino acids. The CDR3 spells CASSTGTSGSNTGELFF. The CDR3 bases are TGCGCCAGCAGTACCGGGACTAGCGGATCGAACACCGGGGAGCTGTTTTTT.

The chain couples TRBV5-1 to TRBJ2-5; 13 positions agree with TRBD2. Germline CDR1 SGHRS, CDR2 YFSETQ. The junction had 11 bases not matched to a gene; V was cut back by 4 bases and J by 5 bases. This CDR3 has 17 residues. The CDR3 spells CASSTRTSGSLSETQYF. CDR3 nucleotide sequence: TGCGCCAGCAGCACGAGGACTAGCGGGAGTCTTAGCGAGACCCAGTACTTC.

This chain joins TRBV24-1 and TRBJ2-7; D possibly corresponds to TRBD2 (5 bases). CDR3 length: 15 amino acids. With 5 bases removed from V and 4 bases from J, the gap between germline ends came to 17 bases. In germline, CDR1 is KGHDR, CDR2 SFDVKD. CDR3 nucleotides: TGTGCCACCAGTGGCCTGGGAGTTCCTTTATACGAGCAGTACTTC. Its protein product is CATSGLGVPLYEQYF.

The chain joins TRBV7-9 to TRBJ1-5; no reliable D call. Trimming removed 3 bases from V and 2 bases from J, with 2 bases in between. Germline loops: CDR1 SEHNR, CDR2 FQNEAQ (reference sequence). This CDR3 spans 12 amino acids. Here the CDR3 reads CASSFGNQPQHF. The CDR3 bases are TGTGCCAGCAGCTTCGGCAATCAGCCCCAGCATTTT.

In this sample, this clone turned up once. V and J are TRBV30 and TRBJ2-3, with D uncertain. The CDR3 is 15 residues long. Trimming cost V 1 base and J 2 bases, with 13 bases left between them. From germline, CDR1 is GTSNPN and CDR2 SVGIG (reference sequence). CDR3 DNA: TGTGCCTGGAGTGACTACCCTATTTCCACAGATACGCAGTATTTT. It encodes CAWSDYPISTDTQYF.

The J gene is TRBJ1-2, the V gene TRBV30; D possibly corresponds to TRBD1 (5 bases). Trimming took 0 bases from V and 3 from J, leaving 11 bases between them. Looked up from germline, CDR1 is GTSNPN and CDR2 is SVGIG (reference sequence). The CDR3 sequence is 14 residues long. The CDR3 DNA follows: TGTGCCTGGAGTGTAAGGGGTAGCCACTATGGCTACACCTTC. It specifies CAWSVRGSHYGYTF.

CDR3 bases: TGTGCCAGCAGCTTAAGGTGGGAGACTACCTACGAGCAGTACTTC. It specifies CASSLRWETTYEQYF. The chain combines TRBV7-2 with TRBJ2-7; perhaps TRBD2 as D (5 bases). V was shortened by 2 bases and J by 2 bases, with 13 bases between the two germline ends. The germline CDR1 and CDR2 sequences are SGHTA and FQGNSA. This CDR3 region has 15 residues.

V gene TRBV7-9 combines with J gene TRBJ1-6; D gene ambiguous. The germline gives CDR1 SEHNR, CDR2 FQNEAQ (reference sequence). V was clipped by 7 bases and J by 8 bases, with 12 bases between them. The CDR3 runs 13 residues. CDR3 residues: CASTLLTDSPLHF. The CDR3 DNA is TGTGCCAGCACCCTACTCACAGATTCACCCCTCCACTTT. Drawing the rest from reference TRBV7-9 and TRBJ1-6, the complete variable domain is DTGVSQNPRHKITKRGQNVTFRCDPISEHNRLYWYRQTLGQGPEFLTYFQNEAQLEKSRLLSDRFSAERPKGSFSTLEIQRTEQGDSAMYLCASTLLTDSPLHFGNGTRLTVT.

The CDR3 protein is CASSLENIPVPNSPLHF. CDR3 nucleotide sequence: TGTGCCAGCAGCTTAGAGAACATTCCCGTCCCTAATTCACCCCTCCACTTT. The chain uses TRBV7-8 and TRBJ1-6; no definite D call. The CDR3 has 17 amino acids. With 1 base removed from V and 6 bases from J, the gap between germline ends came to 16 bases. Per the germline V gene, CDR1 is SGHVS and CDR2 is FQNEAQ.

This clone came up once. The chain is built from TRBV5-6 and TRBJ1-2; 10 bases are a match to TRBD1. The germline V gene has CDR1 SGHDT and CDR2 YYEEEE. The CDR3 has 14 residues. Losses at the gene ends were 4 bases for V and 5 bases for J; bases not matched to a gene: 5. CDR3 in amino acids: CASSIGTGVYGYTF. The CDR3 DNA follows: TGTGCCAGCAGCATCGGGACAGGGGTGTATGGCTACACCTTC.

This CDR3 is CASSQDRRGTSRFETQYF. The CDR3 nucleotides are TGTGCCAGCAGCCAAGATCGAAGAGGGACTAGCAGGTTCGAGACCCAGTACTTC. The rearrangement joins TRBV3-1 (or the pseudogene TRBV3-2) to TRBJ2-5; TRBD2 agrees at 9 bases. Germline CDR1 is LGHDT and CDR2 is YNNKEL (reference sequence). The CDR3 contains 18 residues. V gave up 0 bases and J gave up 5 bases; unmatched junction bases: 13.

This chain links TRBV6-5 with TRBJ1-2; D may be TRBD1 (5 bases). Looked up from germline, CDR1 is MNHEY and CDR2 is SVGAGI. The CDR3 spans 14 residues. Trimming pared 10 bases from V and 4 bases from J, leaving 19 bases between. CDR3 bases: TGTGCCATCAAACTGGACATCTCGAGCTATGGCTACACCTTC. Amino acids: CAIKLDISSYGYTF.

This clone has more than one count but fewer than ten. The gene calls are TRBV5-4 and TRBJ2-5; 9 bases align to TRBD1. Germline lookup yields CDR1 SGHNT and CDR2 YYREEE (reference sequence). CDR3 length: 13 residues. The ends lost 4 bases at V and 5 bases at J; junction bases unmatched: 3. DNA of the CDR3: TGTGCCAGCAGCGGTGGACAGGGGGAGACCCAGTACTTC. Translated, it gives CASSGGQGETQYF. Combining the CDR3 with reference TRBV5-4 and TRBJ2-5 gives the whole variable domain ETGVTQSPTHLIKTRGQQVTLRCSSQSGHNTVSWYQQALGQGPQFIFQYYREEENGRGNFPPRFSGLQFPNYSSELNVNALELDDSALYLCASSGGQGETQYFGPGTRLLVL.